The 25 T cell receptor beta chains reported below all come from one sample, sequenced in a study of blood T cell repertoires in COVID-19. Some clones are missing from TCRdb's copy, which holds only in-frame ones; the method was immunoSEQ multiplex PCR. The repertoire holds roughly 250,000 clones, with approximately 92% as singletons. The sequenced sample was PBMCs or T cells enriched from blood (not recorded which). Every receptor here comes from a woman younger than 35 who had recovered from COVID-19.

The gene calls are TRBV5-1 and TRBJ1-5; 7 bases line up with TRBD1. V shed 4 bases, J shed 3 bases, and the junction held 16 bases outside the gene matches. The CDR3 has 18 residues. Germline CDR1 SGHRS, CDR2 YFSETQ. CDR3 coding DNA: TGCGCCAGCAGCCAGGGTGGGGTAGGGGGCTGGAACAATCAGCCCCAGCATTTT. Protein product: CASSQGGVGGWNNQPQHF.

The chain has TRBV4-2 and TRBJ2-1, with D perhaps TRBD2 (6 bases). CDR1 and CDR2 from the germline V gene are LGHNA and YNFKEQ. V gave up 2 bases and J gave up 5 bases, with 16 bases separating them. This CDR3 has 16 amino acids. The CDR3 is CASSQFMTSSDNEQFF. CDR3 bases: TGTGCCAGCAGCCAATTTATGACTAGTAGTGACAATGAGCAGTTCTTC.

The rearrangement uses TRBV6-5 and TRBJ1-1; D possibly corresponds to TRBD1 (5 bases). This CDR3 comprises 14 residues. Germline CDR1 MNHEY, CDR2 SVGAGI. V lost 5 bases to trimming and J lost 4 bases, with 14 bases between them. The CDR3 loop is CASSHQPGGTEAFF. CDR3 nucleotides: TGTGCCAGCAGTCACCAACCGGGGGGCACTGAAGCTTTCTTT.

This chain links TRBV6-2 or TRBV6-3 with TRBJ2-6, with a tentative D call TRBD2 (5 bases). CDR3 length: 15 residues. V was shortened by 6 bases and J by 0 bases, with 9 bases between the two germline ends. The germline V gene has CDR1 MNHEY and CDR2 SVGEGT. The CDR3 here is CASSQRVSGANVLTF. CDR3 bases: TGTGCCAGCAGCCAGAGGGTCTCTGGGGCCAACGTCCTGACTTTC.

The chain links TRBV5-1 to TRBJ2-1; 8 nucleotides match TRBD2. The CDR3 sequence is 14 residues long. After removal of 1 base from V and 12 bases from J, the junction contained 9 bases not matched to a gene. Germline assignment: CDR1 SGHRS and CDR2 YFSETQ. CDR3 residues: CASSLNSGGTGQFF. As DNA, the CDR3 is TGCGCCAGCAGCTTGAACAGCGGGGGTACTGGGCAGTTCTTC.

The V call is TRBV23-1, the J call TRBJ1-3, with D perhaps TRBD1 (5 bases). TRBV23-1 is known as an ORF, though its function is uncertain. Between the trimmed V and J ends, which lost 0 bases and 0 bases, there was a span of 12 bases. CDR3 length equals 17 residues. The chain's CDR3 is CASSQSGNRSSGNTIYF. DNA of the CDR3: TGCGCCAGCAGTCAATCGGGTAACAGGAGCTCTGGAAACACCATATATTTT.

CDR3 DNA sequence: TGTGCCAGCAGTGAGGGAGGGACTCTTGAAAAACTGTTTTTT. Its translation: CASSEGGTLEKLFF. J is TRBJ1-4 and V is TRBV2; maybe TRBD1 (5 bases). CDR3 length: 14 residues. CDR1 is SNHLY and CDR2 is FYNNEI in the germline V gene. Trimming stripped 3 bases from V and 7 bases from J, with 12 bases between.

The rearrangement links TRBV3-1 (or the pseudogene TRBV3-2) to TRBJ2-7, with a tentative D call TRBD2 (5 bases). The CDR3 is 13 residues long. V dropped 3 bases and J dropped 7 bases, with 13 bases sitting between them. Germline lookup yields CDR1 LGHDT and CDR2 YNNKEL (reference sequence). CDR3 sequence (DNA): TGTGCCAGCAGCCAGGTCACTACGGGGGAGCAGTACTTC. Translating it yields CASSQVTTGEQYF.

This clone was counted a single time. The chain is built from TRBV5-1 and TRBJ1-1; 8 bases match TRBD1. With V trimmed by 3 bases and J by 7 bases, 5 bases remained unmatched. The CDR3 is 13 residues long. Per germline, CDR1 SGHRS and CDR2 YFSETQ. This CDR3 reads CASSSQGAIEAFF. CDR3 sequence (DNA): TGCGCCAGCAGCTCTCAGGGGGCTATTGAAGCTTTCTTT.

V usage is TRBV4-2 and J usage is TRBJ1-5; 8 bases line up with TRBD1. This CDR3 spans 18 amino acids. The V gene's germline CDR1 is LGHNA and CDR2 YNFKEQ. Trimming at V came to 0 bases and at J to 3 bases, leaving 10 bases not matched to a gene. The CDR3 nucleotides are TGTGCCAGCAGCCAAGAACCTCCCGGGACAGGAGTCAATCAGCCCCAGCATTTT. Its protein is CASSQEPPGTGVNQPQHF.

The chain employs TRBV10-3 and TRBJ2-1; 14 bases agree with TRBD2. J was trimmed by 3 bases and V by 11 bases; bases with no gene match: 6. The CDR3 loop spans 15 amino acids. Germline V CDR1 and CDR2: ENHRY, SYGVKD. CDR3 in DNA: TGTGCCTCGGGACTAGCGGGGGCCCTCTACAATGAGCAGTTCTTC. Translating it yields CASGLAGALYNEQFF.

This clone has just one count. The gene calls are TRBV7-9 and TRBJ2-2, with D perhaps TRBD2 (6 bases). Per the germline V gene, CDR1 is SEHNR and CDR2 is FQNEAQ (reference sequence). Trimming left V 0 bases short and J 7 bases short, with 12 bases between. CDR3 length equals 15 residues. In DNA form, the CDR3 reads TGTGCCAGCAGCTTAGCCCGGGGGTCGAACGGGGAGCTGTTTTTT. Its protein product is CASSLARGSNGELFF.

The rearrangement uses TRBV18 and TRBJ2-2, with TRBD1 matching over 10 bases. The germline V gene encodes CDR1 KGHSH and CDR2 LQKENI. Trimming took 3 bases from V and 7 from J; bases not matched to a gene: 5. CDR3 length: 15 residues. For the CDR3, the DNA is TGTGCCAGCTCACCGGCGGGACAGGGGAACGGGGAGCTGTTTTTT. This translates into CASSPAGQGNGELFF. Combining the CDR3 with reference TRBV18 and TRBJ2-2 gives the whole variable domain NAGVMQNPRHLVRRRGQEARLRCSPMKGHSHVYWYRQLPEEGLKFMVYLQKENIIDESGMPKERFSAEFPKEGPSILRIQQVVRGDSAAYFCASSPAGQGNGELFFGEGSRLTVL.

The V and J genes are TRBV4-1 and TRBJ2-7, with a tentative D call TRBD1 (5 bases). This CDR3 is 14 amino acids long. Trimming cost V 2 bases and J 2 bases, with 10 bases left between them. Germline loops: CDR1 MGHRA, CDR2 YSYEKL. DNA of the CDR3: TGCGCCAGCAGCCAAAGGGGATCCCCCTACGAGCAGTACTTC. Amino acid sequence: CASSQRGSPYEQYF.

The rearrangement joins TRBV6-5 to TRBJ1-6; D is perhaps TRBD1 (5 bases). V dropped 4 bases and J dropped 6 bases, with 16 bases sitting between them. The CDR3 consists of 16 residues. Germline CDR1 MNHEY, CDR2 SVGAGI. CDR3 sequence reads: CASSSLLGVLNSPLHF. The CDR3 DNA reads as TGTGCCAGCAGTTCACTTCTAGGGGTGCTTAATTCACCCCTCCACTTT.

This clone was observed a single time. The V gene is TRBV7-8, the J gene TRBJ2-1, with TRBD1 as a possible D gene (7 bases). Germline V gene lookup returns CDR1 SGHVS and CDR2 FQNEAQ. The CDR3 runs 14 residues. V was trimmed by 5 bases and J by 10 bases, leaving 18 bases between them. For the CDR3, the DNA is TGTGCCAGCAGCCGAGTGACAGGGAGGAGGGAGCAGTTCTTC. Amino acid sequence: CASSRVTGRREQFF.

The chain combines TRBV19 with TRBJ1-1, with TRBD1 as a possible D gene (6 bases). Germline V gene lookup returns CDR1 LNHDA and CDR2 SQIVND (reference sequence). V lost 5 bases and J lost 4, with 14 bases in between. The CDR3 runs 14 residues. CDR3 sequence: CASSVAGTSTEAFF. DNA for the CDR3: TGTGCCAGTAGTGTGGCCGGGACAAGCACTGAAGCTTTCTTT.

CDR3 nucleotides: TGCGCCAGCAGGCCTCCGGGACTAGCGGGGGATACGCAGTATTTT. Its translation is CASRPPGLAGDTQYF. The V call is TRBV10-2, the J call TRBJ2-3; 13 bases align to TRBD2. Trimming removed 6 bases from V and 6 bases from J; junction bases left unmatched: 6. Looked up from germline, CDR1 is WSHSY and CDR2 is SAAADI. The length of the CDR3 is 15 residues.

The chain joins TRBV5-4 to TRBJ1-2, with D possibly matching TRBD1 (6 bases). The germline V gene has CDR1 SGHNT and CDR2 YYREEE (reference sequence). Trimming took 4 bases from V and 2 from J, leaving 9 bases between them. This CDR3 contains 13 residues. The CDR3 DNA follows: TGTGCCAGCAGCGGGACACCAAACTATGGCTACACCTTC. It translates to CASSGTPNYGYTF.

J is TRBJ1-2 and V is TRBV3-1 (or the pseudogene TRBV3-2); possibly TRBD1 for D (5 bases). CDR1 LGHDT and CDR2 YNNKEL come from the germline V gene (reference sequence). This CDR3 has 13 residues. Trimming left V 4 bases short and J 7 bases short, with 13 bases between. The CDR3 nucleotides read TGTGCCAGCAGCCTCCGACGGGGGACTGGCTACACCTTC. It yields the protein CASSLRRGTGYTF.

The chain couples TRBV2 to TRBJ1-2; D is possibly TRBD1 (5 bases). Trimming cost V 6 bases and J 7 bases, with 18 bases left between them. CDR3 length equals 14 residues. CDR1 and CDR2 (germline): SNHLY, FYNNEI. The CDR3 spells CASRFGPAQGGYTF. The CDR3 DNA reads TGTGCCAGCAGATTCGGGCCGGCCCAGGGTGGCTACACCTTC.

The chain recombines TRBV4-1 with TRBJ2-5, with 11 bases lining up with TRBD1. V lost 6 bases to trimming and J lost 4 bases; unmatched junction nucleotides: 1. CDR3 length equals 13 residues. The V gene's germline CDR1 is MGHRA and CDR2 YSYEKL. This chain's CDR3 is CASRGQGGETQYF. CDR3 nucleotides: TGCGCCAGCAGGGGACAGGGGGGAGAGACCCAGTACTTC.

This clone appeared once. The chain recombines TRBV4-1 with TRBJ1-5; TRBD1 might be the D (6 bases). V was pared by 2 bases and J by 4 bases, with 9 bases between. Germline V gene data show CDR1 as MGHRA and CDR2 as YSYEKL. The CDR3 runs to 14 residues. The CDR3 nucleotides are TGCGCCAGCAGCCAAAACAGGGCTAATCAGCCCCAGCATTTT. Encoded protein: CASSQNRANQPQHF.

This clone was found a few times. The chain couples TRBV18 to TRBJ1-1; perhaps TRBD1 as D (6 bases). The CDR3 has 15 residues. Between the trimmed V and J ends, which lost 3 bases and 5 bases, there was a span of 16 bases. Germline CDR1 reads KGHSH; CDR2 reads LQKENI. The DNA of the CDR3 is TGTGCCAGCTCACCGGGGGGGGCAAGGCGGACTGAAGCTTTCTTT. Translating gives CASSPGGARRTEAFF.

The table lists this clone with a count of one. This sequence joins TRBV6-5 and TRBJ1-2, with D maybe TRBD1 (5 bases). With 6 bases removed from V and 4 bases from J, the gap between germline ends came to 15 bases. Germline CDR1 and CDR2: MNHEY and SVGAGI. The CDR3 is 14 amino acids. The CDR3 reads CASSRPGGSYGYTF. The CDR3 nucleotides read TGTGCCAGCAGCCGCCCCGGGGGTAGCTATGGCTACACCTTC.